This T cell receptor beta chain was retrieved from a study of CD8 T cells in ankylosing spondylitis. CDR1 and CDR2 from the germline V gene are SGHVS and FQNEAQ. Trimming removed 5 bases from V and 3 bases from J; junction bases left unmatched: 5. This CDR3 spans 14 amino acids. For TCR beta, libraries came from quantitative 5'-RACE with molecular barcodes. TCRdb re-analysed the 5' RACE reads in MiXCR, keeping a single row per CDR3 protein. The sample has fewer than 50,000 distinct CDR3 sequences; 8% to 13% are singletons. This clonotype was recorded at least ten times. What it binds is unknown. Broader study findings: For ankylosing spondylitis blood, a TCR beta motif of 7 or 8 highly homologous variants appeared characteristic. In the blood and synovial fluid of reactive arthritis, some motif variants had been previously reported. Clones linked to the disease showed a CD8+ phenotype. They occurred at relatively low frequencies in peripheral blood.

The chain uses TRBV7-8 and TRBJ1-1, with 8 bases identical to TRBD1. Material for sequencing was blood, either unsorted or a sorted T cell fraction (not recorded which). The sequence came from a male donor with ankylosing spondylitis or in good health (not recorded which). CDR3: CASSPLDRDTEAFF. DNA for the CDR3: TGTGCCAGCAGCCCCTTGGACAGGGACACTGAAGCTTTCTTT.